The 4 T cell receptor beta chains below were found in one sample sequenced in a study of early T cells in non-severe SARS-CoV-2 infection. TCRdb re-called the 5' RACE reads through MiXCR, storing one row per CDR3 protein. The sample lists fewer than 90,000 distinct CDR3 sequences, 13% to 15% occurring once. Sequenced sample: whole blood. Source of these receptors: an adult who was a healthcare worker with PCR-confirmed SARS-CoV-2 infection or an uninfected control (not recorded which).

In this sample, this clonotype turned up many times. The chain combines TRBV6-2 or TRBV6-3 with TRBJ2-1, with D perhaps TRBD1 or TRBD2 (6 bases each). The CDR3 loop spans 13 amino acids. Looked up from germline, CDR1 is MNHEY and CDR2 is SVGEGT. Trimming left V 10 bases short and J 9 bases short, with 19 bases between. The CDR3 DNA sequence: TGTGCCACCGGGGGCTGGGAGGTTAGTGAGCAGTTCTTC. The encoded protein is CATGGWEVSEQFF.

V and J are TRBV28 and TRBJ1-2; possibly TRBD1 for D (5 bases). The length of the CDR3 is 13 residues. The V gene lost 5 bases and the J gene lost 11 bases, with 18 bases spanning the gap. Per germline, CDR1 MDHEN and CDR2 SYDVKM. The CDR3 coding sequence is TGTGCCAGCAGTCCCCCCGGAAGGGGAGGGTACACCTTC. This codes for CASSPPGRGGYTF.

This clonotype was found many times. The V call is TRBV15, the J call TRBJ2-1, with D hard to call. The CDR3 consists of 15 residues. The V gene lost 0 bases and the J gene lost 10 bases, with 16 bases spanning the gap. Looked up from germline, CDR1 is LNHNV and CDR2 is YYDKDF (reference sequence). The DNA for the CDR3 is TGTGCCACCAGCAGAGATTTGGCAGCATTACGGGAGCAGTTCTTC. The encoded protein is CATSRDLAALREQFF. Filled out from reference TRBV15 and TRBJ2-1, the complete variable domain reads DAMVIQNPRYQVTQFGKPVTLSCSQTLNHNVMYWYQQKSSQAPKLLFHYYDKDFNNEADTPDNFQSRRPNTSFCFLDIRSPGLGDTAMYLCATSRDLAALREQFFGPGTRLTVL.

CDR3 in amino acids: CASRLAGGQETQYF. DNA of the CDR3: TGTGCCAGCAGACTAGCGGGGGGGCAAGAGACCCAGTACTTC. This chain uses TRBV12-3 or TRBV12-4 with TRBJ2-5; 13 bases match TRBD2. Trimming cost V 6 bases and J 2 bases; bases outside gene matches: 0. The CDR3 totals 14 residues.